This T cell receptor beta chain was documented in a study of T-cell reconstitution after alpha-beta-depleted transplantation in children. Regarding the study as a whole: After one year, T-cell counts and TCRbeta diversity mostly came from new T cells.

During its preparation, the TCRbeta library received unique molecular identifiers. One entry per CDR3 protein, called by TCRdb with MiXCR from the PCR reads. The sample shows 70,000 or so distinct CDR3 sequences, about a tenth of them seen only once. This clonotype was recorded many times. What it binds is unknown. Between the trimmed V and J ends, which lost 2 bases and 1 base, there was a span of 14 bases. The CDR3 consists of 16 residues. The V gene's germline CDR1 is SEHNR and CDR2 FQNEAQ (reference sequence). This sequence joins TRBV7-9 and TRBJ1-1; D is perhaps TRBD1 (5 bases). The source was PBMCs, collected before TCRalphabeta/CD19-depleted stem cell transplant. The sequence was obtained from a boy aged 10-17 years with acute myeloid leukemia, due to receive a stem cell transplant. The CDR3 sequence: CASSLFGAPGNTEAFF. The CDR3 coding sequence is TGTGCCAGCAGCTTATTTGGGGCCCCAGGGAACACTGAAGCTTTCTTT.